A selection of T cell receptor beta chains follows, all from one sample in a study of memory CD4+ T cells and cytomegalovirus serostatus. TCRdb's copy holds only in-frame clones and misses some; the assay was immunoSEQ multiplex PCR. Altogether roughly 42,000 clones are present, over 70% being singletons, with the ten largest covering 0.55%. Input material: memory CD4+ T cells from blood. The receptors were gathered from an adult in good health and CMV-seronegative. CDR3s include the opening cysteine and the closing phenylalanine or tryptophan. A D gene is named only where the DNA matches it firmly. Size tells how often a clone was seen (once, few, many) or the class of an expanded clone, and some rows leave it out.

j_call cdr3_length v_call d_call clone_size cdr3_nt cdr3_aa
TRBJ2-7 13 TRBV7-6 - - TGTGCCAGCAGCCCCCGGCTAGCAGGCGAGCAGTACTTC CASSPRLAGEQYF
TRBJ1-5 13 TRBV18 - once TGTGCCAGCTCACCAGGGTTCAATCAGCCCCAGCATTTT CASSPGFNQPQHF
TRBJ2-7 13 TRBV7-9 TRBD2 once TGTGCCAGCAGCTTCGGGAGGGCGGACGAGCAGTACTTC CASSFGRADEQYF
TRBJ2-5 12 TRBV10-3 - - TGTGCCATCAGTGAGTCCCCCCCGAACCAGTACTTC CAISESPPNQYF
TRBJ2-3 14 TRBV29-1 - - TGCAGCGTTGAAGCAGGCAGGGCAGGAGGTACGCAGTATTTT CSVEAGRAGGTQYF
TRBJ2-3 16 TRBV19 TRBD1 - TGTGCCAGTAGTTTCCTCGGGACAGGGGGCTCGGATACGCAGTATTTT CASSFLGTGGSDTQYF
TRBJ1-5 12 TRBV19 - once TGTGCCAGTCAGGGAGGGAATCAGCCCCAGCATTTT CASQGGNQPQHF
TRBJ2-1 13 TRBV5-6 - - TGTGCCAGCAGCTTGGTGGGGACCAATGAGCAGTTCTTC CASSLVGTNEQFF
TRBJ2-3 15 TRBV7-2 - - TGTGCCAGCAGCAGGGACGGAAGAAGCACAGATACGCAGTATTTT CASSRDGRSTDTQYF
TRBJ1-6 14 TRBV27 TRBD1 - TGTGCCAGCAGTCCGACAGGGTTGAATTCACCCCTCCACTTT CASSPTGLNSPLHF
TRBJ2-3 14 TRBV7-6 - - TGTGCCAGCACTAGGGGCCTGGGAACAGATACGCAGTATTTT CASTRGLGTDTQYF